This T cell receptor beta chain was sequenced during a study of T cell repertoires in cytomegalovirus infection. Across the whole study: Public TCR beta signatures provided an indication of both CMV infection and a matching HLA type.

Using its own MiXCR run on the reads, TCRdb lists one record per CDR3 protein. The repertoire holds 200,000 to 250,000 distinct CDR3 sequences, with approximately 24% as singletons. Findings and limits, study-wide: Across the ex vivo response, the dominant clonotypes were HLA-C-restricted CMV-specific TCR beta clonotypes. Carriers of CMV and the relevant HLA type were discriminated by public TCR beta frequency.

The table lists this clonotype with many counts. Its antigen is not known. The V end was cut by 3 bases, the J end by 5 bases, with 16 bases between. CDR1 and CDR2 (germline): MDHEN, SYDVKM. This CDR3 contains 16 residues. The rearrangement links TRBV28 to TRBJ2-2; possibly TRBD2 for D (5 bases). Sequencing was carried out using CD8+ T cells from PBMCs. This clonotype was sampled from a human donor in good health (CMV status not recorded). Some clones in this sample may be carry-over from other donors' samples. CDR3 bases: TGTGCCAGCAGTTTCCTCATCGAGGGTGTGACCGGGGAGCTGTTTTTT. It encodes CASSFLIEGVTGELFF.